The present entry profiles one T cell receptor beta chain with its context. Method: immunoSEQ multiplex PCR; TCRdb's copy keeps in-frame clones and lacks some. Found here are about 63,000 clones, approximately 90% of them singletons; the top ten hold roughly 13%. This sample was included in a study of PD-1 blockade in mismatch repair-deficient tumors. Study-wide context: Enrolled about 2013-2017, patients had progressing, pretreated mismatch repair-deficient cancers of about twelve types.

TCR sequencing covered a few patients who responded to pembrolizumab. In germline, CDR1 is MNHEY, CDR2 SMNVEV (reference sequence). Trimming removed 7 bases from V and 0 bases from J, with 7 bases in between. This CDR3 has 12 residues. The V call is TRBV27, the J call TRBJ2-7; perhaps TRBD1 as D (5 bases). The source of this sequence is an adult with mismatch repair-deficient cancer. The material was peripheral blood, obtained 52 weeks after starting pembrolizumab. In nucleotides, the CDR3 is TGTGCCAGCAAGGACAACTCCTACGAGCAGTACTTC. Translated: CASKDNSYEQYF.